The 4 T cell receptor beta chains listed next were all sequenced from one sample in a study of shared clonotypes between healthy human individuals. Data came from immunoSEQ multiplex PCR; TCRdb stores just in-frame clones and leaves some out. This sample carries about 490,000 clones, 81% of them seen once, and the ten largest clones take 9.5% to 15%. Sequenced: PBMCs. These TCRs come from a middle-aged woman in good health. Some clones in this sample may be carry-over from other donors' samples.

The chain recombines TRBV5-4 with TRBJ1-4, with D possibly TRBD1 on 5 matching bases. The CDR3 contains 16 residues. Per the germline V gene, CDR1 is SGHNT and CDR2 is YYREEE (reference sequence). Trimming removed 3 bases from V and 8 bases from J, with 20 bases in between. CDR3 DNA sequence: TGTGCCAGCAGCTCTCAACAGGACTCCTTAACCGAAAAACTGTTTTTT. Protein product: CASSSQQDSLTEKLFF.

This clone was observed many times. Different DNA sequences within this sample yield the same CDR3. V is TRBV6-4 and J is TRBJ2-3, with TRBD2 matching 7 bases. CDR1 and CDR2 (germline): MRHNA, SNTAGT. CDR3 length: 14 amino acids. V was clipped by 4 bases and J by 0 bases; unmatched bases: 1. CDR3 nucleotide sequence: TGTGCCAGCAGTGTTAGCGGGAGCACAGATACGCAGTATTTT. Amino acids: CASSVSGSTDTQYF.

This clone was detected a few times. This chain links TRBV5-5 with TRBJ2-1; weak D call: TRBD2 (6 bases). Per germline, CDR1 SGHKS and CDR2 YYEKEE (reference sequence). CDR3 size: 15 residues. V lost 4 bases, J lost 8 bases, and 19 bases lay in between. CDR3 DNA: TGTGCCAGCAGCGCACGACTAGTTTCGGAATATGAGCAGTTCTTC. Its protein is CASSARLVSEYEQFF.

The chain has TRBV25-1 and TRBJ2-5, with TRBD2 identical over 7 bases. V lost 5 bases to trimming and J lost 2 bases; unmatched junction nucleotides: 5. Per germline, CDR1 MGHDK and CDR2 SYGVNS. CDR3 length: 14 residues. The CDR3 here is CASSPSGNQETQYF. CDR3 DNA: TGTGCCAGCAGTCCCAGCGGGAATCAAGAGACCCAGTACTTC.